The source of this T cell receptor beta chain is a study of cytomegalovirus exposure and HLA in healthy donors. The study's findings and limits: Excluded were some V segments that proved indistinguishable, including TRBV6-2 and TRBV6-3. Some public TCRs appeared in many individuals, while most sequences were rare.

About this clone itself: As yet, its antigen is unknown.

CDR1 SGDLS and CDR2 YYNGEE come from the germline V gene. The CDR3 contains 13 residues. V was trimmed by 4 bases and J by 0 bases, leaving 6 bases between them. Vbeta (60) and Jbeta (13) primers were used in the PCR. Clones were sequenced by immunoSEQ multiplex PCR, and TCRdb holds only the in-frame ones, with some missing. The sample has 45,000 to 60,000 clones. The sequencing input was PBMCs. The chain has TRBV9 and TRBJ2-3; no clear D gene. This TCR came from a male donor in good health and CMV-seronegative. DNA of the CDR3: TGTGCCAGCAGCCCCCCTAGCACAGATACGCAGTATTTT. It specifies CASSPPSTDTQYF.